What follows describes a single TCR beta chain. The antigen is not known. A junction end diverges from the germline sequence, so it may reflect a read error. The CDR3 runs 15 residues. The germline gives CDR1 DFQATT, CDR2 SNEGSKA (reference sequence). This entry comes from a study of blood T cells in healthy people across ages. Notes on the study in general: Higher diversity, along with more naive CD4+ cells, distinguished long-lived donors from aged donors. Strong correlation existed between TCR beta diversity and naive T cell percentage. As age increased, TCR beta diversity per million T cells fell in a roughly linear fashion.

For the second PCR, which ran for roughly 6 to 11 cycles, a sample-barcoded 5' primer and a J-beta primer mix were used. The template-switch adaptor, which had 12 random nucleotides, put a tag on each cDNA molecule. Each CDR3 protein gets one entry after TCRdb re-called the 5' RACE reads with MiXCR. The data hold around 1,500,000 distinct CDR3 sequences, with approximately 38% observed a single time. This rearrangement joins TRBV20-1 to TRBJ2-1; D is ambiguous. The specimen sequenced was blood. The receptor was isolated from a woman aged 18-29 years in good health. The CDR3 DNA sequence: TGCAGTGCTGGAGATATGGAGTCTAACTACAATGAGCAGTTCTTC. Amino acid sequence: CSAGDMESNYNEQFF.